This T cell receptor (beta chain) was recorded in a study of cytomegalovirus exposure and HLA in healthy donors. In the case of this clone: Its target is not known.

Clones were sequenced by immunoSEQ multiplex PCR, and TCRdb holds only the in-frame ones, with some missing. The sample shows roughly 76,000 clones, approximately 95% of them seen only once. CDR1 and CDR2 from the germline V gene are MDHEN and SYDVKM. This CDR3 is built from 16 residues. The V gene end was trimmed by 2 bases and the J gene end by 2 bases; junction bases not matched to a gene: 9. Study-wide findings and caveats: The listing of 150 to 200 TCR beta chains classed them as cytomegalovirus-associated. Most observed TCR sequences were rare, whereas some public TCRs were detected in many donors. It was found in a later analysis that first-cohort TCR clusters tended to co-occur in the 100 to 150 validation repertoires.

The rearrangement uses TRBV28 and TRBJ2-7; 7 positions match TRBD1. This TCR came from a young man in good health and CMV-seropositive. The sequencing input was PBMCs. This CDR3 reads CASSLRDSPHTYEQYF. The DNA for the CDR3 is TGTGCCAGCAGTTTAAGGGACAGCCCGCATACCTACGAGCAGTACTTC.